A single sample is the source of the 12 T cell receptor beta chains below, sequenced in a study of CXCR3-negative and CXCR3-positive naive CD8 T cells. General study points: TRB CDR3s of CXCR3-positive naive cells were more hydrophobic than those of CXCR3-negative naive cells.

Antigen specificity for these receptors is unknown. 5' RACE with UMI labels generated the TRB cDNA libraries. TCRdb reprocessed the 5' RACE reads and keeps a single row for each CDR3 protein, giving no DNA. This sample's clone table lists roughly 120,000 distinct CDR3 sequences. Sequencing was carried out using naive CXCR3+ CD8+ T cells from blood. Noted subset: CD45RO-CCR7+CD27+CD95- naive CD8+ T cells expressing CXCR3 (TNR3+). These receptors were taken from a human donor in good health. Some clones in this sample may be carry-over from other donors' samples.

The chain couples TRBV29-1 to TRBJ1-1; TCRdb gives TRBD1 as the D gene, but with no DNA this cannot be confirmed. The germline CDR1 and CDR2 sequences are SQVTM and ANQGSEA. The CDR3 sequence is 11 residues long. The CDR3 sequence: CSVMIQGEAFF. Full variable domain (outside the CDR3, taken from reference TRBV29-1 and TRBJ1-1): SAVISQKPSRDICQRGTSLTIQCQVDSQVTMMFWYRQQPGQSLTLIATANQGSEATYESGFVIDKFPISRPNLTFSTLTVSNMSPEDSSIYLCSVMIQGEAFFGQGTRLTVV.

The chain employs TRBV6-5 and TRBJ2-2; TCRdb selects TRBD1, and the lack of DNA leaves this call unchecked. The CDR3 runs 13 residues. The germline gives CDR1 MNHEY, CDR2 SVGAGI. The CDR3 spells CASSSGDTGELFF.

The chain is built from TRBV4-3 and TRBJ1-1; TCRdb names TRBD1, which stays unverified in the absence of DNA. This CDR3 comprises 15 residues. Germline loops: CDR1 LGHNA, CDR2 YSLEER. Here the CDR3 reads CASSEKTQVNTEAFF.

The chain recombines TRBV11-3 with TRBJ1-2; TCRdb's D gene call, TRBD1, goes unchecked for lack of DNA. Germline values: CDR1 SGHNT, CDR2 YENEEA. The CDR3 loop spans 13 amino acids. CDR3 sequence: CASSLRQTYGYTF.

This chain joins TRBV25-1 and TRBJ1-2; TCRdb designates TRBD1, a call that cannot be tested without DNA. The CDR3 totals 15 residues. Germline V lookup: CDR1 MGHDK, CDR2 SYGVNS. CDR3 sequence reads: CASSDPRGPNYGYTF.

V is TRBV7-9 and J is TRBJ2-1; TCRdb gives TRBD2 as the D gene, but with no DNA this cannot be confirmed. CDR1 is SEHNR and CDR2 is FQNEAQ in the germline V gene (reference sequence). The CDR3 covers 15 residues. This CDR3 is CASSITSGDGNEQFF.

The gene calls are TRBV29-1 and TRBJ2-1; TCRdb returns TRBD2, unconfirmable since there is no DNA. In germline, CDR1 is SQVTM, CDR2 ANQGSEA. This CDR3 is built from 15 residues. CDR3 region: CSVETSGGFDNEQFF.

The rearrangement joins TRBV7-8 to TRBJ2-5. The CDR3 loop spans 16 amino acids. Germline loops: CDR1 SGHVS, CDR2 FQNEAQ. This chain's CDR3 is CASSSPFLWDQETQYF.

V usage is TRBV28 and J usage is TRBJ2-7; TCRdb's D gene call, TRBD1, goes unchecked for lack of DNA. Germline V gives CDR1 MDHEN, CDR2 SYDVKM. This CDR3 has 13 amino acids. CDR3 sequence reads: CASSPRGRGEQYF.

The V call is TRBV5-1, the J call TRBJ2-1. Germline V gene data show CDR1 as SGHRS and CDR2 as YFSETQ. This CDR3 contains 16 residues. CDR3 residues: CASSSEPIRSYNEQFF.

This chain's CDR3 is CASSSSEDGTYGYTF. V and J are TRBV13 and TRBJ1-2. This CDR3 contains 15 residues. CDR1 and CDR2 (germline): PRHDT, FYEKMQ (reference sequence).

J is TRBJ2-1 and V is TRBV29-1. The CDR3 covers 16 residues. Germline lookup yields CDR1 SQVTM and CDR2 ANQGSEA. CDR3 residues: CSVEGFQGRTYNEQFF.